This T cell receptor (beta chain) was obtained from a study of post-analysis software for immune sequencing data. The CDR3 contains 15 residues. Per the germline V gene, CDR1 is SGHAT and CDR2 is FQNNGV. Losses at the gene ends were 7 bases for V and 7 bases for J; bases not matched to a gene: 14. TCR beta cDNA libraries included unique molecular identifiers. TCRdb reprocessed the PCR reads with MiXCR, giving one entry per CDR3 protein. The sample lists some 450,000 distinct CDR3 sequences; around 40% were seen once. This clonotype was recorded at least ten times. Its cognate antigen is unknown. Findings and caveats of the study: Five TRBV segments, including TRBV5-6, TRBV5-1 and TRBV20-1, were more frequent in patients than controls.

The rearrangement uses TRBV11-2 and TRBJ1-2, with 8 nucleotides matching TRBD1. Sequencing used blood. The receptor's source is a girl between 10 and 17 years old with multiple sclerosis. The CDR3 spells CASISGTGDVSGYTF. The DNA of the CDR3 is TGTGCCAGCATCTCCGGGACAGGTGACGTTTCTGGCTACACCTTC.